This T cell receptor (beta chain) was obtained from a study of T cells in Graves' hyperthyroidism and ophthalmopathy. The V and J ends lost 3 bases and 4 bases respectively, with 12 bases between them. Germline CDR1 is DFQATT and CDR2 is SNEGSKA (reference sequence). The CDR3 length is 13 residues. There are many counts of this clonotype. It was RNA transcripts that yielded the amplified TCR beta CDR3 regions. The TCR CDR3 was amplified in a first-round RT-PCR using the HTBI primer set. Each CDR3 protein is one row after TCRdb ran MiXCR on the multiplex PCR reads. In the table there are hundreds of thousands of distinct CDR3 sequences, roughly 15% of which are singletons.

This sequence joins TRBV20-1 and TRBJ2-5, with D possibly being TRBD1 (7 bases). The sequence derives from a young man with Graves' ophthalmopathy. The source material was blood. The CDR3 nucleotides read TGCAGTGCTAGTGGGAGGACAGGAGAGACCCAGTACTTC. The encoded protein is CSASGRTGETQYF.